The 28 T cell receptor beta chains below were found in one sample sequenced in a study of blood T cell repertoires in COVID-19. Repertoires were generated with immunoSEQ multiplex PCR, while TCRdb's copy carries only in-frame clones and drops some. The data show 100,000 or so clones, approximately 90% seen once. The sample comprised peripheral blood. These receptors were collected from a man aged 55 to 70 with acute or convalescent COVID-19.

The V and J genes are TRBV15 and TRBJ1-6, with 9 bases identical to TRBD1. Trimming at V came to 1 base and at J to 9 bases, leaving 7 bases not matched to a gene. The length of the CDR3 is 16 residues. Germline V gene lookup returns CDR1 LNHNV and CDR2 YYDKDF (reference sequence). CDR3 nucleotide sequence: TGTGCCACCAGCAGAGGCCGGGACAGGGATGCTTCACCCCTCCACTTT. Its protein is CATSRGRDRDASPLHF. Full variable domain (remainder filled in from reference TRBV15 and TRBJ1-6): DAMVIQNPRYQVTQFGKPVTLSCSQTLNHNVMYWYQQKSSQAPKLLFHYYDKDFNNEADTPDNFQSRRPNTSFCFLDIRSPGLGDTAMYLCATSRGRDRDASPLHFGNGTRLTVT.

V is TRBV19 and J is TRBJ2-2, with D possibly being TRBD1 (6 bases). V was shortened by 3 bases and J by 5 bases, with 13 bases between the two germline ends. CDR3 length equals 15 residues. Per the germline V gene, CDR1 is LNHDA and CDR2 is SQIVND (reference sequence). The chain's CDR3 is CASSIGTQGTGELFF. DNA of the CDR3: TGTGCCAGTAGTATCGGGACCCAGGGGACCGGGGAGCTGTTTTTT.

V gene TRBV5-1 combines with J gene TRBJ1-5; 7 bases agree with TRBD1. The CDR3 consists of 13 residues. The V segment lost 7 bases and the J segment 0 bases; nucleotides outside the gene matches: 1. Per germline, CDR1 SGHRS and CDR2 YFSETQ. The CDR3 DNA is TGCGCCAGCCGACAGGGTAGCAATCAGCCCCAGCATTTT. This encodes CASRQGSNQPQHF.

The chain employs TRBV4-2 and TRBJ2-7, with 10 bases that match TRBD2. V was clipped by 0 bases and J by 4 bases; unmatched bases: 6. CDR1 is LGHNA and CDR2 is YNFKEQ in the germline V gene. This CDR3 is 16 amino acids long. The CDR3 nucleotides are TGTGCCAGCAGCCAAGATAGTACTAGCGGGATTTACGAGCAGTACTTC. Translated, it gives CASSQDSTSGIYEQYF.

The chain couples TRBV5-1 to TRBJ1-5; 11 bases are shared with TRBD1. V gave up 4 bases and J gave up 5 bases; unmatched junction bases: 8. This CDR3 region has 16 residues. Germline lookup yields CDR1 SGHRS and CDR2 YFSETQ. Here the CDR3 DNA reads TGCGCCAGCAGCAGGACCTGGGGACAGGGGGATCAGCCCCAGCATTTT. Translation: CASSRTWGQGDQPQHF. Using reference TRBV5-1 and TRBJ1-5 for the parts outside the CDR3, the full variable domain is KAGVTQTPRYLIKTRGQQVTLSCSPISGHRSVSWYQQTPGQGLQFLFEYFSETQRNKGNFPGRFSGRQFSNSRSEMNVSTLELGDSALYLCASSRTWGQGDQPQHFGDGTRLSIL.

The chain employs TRBV7-6 and TRBJ2-7; D remains ambiguous. This CDR3 spans 15 amino acids. Trimming shortened V by 2 bases and J by 4 bases, and 15 bases separated the two germline ends. The germline gives CDR1 SGHVS, CDR2 FNYEAQ. The CDR3 spells CASSLIEASGYEQYF. As DNA, the CDR3 is TGTGCCAGCAGCTTAATAGAGGCTTCTGGGTACGAGCAGTACTTC.

The chain couples TRBV6-5 to TRBJ1-2; 8 bases map to TRBD1. This CDR3 has 14 amino acids. Germline V gene sequence: CDR1 MNHEY, CDR2 SVGAGI. Trimming took 6 bases from V and 5 from J; bases not matched to a gene: 8. The CDR3 loop is CASRSGTGHYGYTF. As DNA, the CDR3 is TGTGCCAGCAGATCCGGGACAGGACATTATGGCTACACCTTC.

The genes are TRBV28 and TRBJ2-1; D possibly corresponds to TRBD2 (5 bases). This CDR3 is 15 amino acids long. V lost 7 bases, J lost 7 bases, and 20 bases lay in between. Germline V gives CDR1 MDHEN, CDR2 SYDVKM. CDR3 in amino acids: CASTVGGISDNEQFF. The CDR3, as DNA: TGTGCCAGCACCGTCGGAGGAATTTCGGATAATGAGCAGTTCTTC.

The chain carries TRBV6-1 and TRBJ1-5; 10 nucleotides line up with TRBD1. The CDR3 is 15 residues long. Germline CDR1 reads MNHNS; CDR2 reads SASEGT. Trimming at V came to 5 bases and at J to 4 bases, leaving 5 bases not matched to a gene. As DNA, the CDR3 is TGTGCCAGCAGTTCCCTGGGACAGGGGAATCAGCCCCAGCATTTT. Translating gives CASSSLGQGNQPQHF.

The rearrangement joins TRBV19 to TRBJ1-6; D gene ambiguous. The CDR3 runs to 14 residues. V was trimmed by 5 bases and J by 10 bases, leaving 15 bases between them. Germline V gene data show CDR1 as LNHDA and CDR2 as SQIVND (reference sequence). The CDR3 DNA reads TGTGCCAGTAGTTCCGCGGCGGATGAGTCACCCCTCCACTTT. Translated, it gives CASSSAADESPLHF.

This chain connects TRBV3-1 (or the pseudogene TRBV3-2) to TRBJ2-5; D call uncertain. The V end was cut by 2 bases, the J end by 0 bases, with 7 bases between. The CDR3 totals 14 residues. Germline V gene lookup returns CDR1 LGHDT and CDR2 YNNKEL (reference sequence). As DNA, the CDR3 is TGTGCCAGCAGCCAACTTCGGGACCAAGAGACCCAGTACTTC. It yields the protein CASSQLRDQETQYF.

J is TRBJ1-6 and V is TRBV3-1 (or the pseudogene TRBV3-2); 7 bases map to TRBD1. The CDR3 length is 17 residues. V was clipped by 3 bases and J by 5 bases; unmatched bases: 10. The V gene's germline CDR1 is LGHDT and CDR2 YNNKEL (reference sequence). The CDR3 region has the DNA TGTGCCAGCAGCCATGACCCTACAGGGGAAAATAATTCACCCCTCCACTTT. Protein sequence: CASSHDPTGENNSPLHF.

V is TRBV5-1 and J is TRBJ1-6; no firm D call. This CDR3 comprises 13 residues. The germline V and J ends were trimmed by 0 bases and 5 bases, with 3 bases remaining between them. Germline V gene sequence: CDR1 SGHRS, CDR2 YFSETQ. CDR3: CASSLDNNSPLHF. The CDR3 nucleotides read TGCGCCAGCAGCTTGGACAATAATTCACCCCTCCACTTT. The entire variable domain, with the rest obtained from reference TRBV5-1 and TRBJ1-6, is as follows: KAGVTQTPRYLIKTRGQQVTLSCSPISGHRSVSWYQQTPGQGLQFLFEYFSETQRNKGNFPGRFSGRQFSNSRSEMNVSTLELGDSALYLCASSLDNNSPLHFGNGTRLTVT.

The chain employs TRBV10-3 and TRBJ1-1; D is possibly TRBD1 (5 bases). V lost 8 bases and J lost 4, with 8 bases in between. The CDR3 length is 11 residues. Looked up from germline, CDR1 is ENHRY and CDR2 is SYGVKD. In DNA, the CDR3 is TGTGCCATCGGGGGGGGCACTGAAGCTTTCTTT. This translates into CAIGGGTEAFF.

This sequence joins TRBV7-8 and TRBJ2-3; 7 bases align to TRBD1. Germline-derived CDR1 and CDR2 are SGHVS and FQNEAQ. The CDR3 has 15 amino acids. The V gene end was trimmed by 2 bases and the J gene end by 0 bases; junction bases not matched to a gene: 2. The CDR3 is CASSLKGASTDTQYF. The CDR3 DNA reads as TGTGCCAGCAGCTTAAAGGGGGCGAGCACAGATACGCAGTATTTT.

CDR3 in amino acids: CAISTGTPGGTNEKLFF. The DNA for the CDR3 is TGTGCCATCAGTACCGGGACACCCGGCGGGACTAATGAAAAACTGTTTTTT. The gene calls are TRBV10-3 and TRBJ1-4; a weak D match, TRBD1 (6 bases). The CDR3 has 17 amino acids. V shed 5 bases and J shed 2 bases, with 18 bases lying between them. Germline-derived CDR1 and CDR2 are ENHRY and SYGVKD.

The sample holds one count of this clone. This rearrangement joins TRBV25-1 to TRBJ2-3; D unclear. The CDR3 is 11 amino acids. The germline V gene has CDR1 MGHDK and CDR2 SYGVNS. Deletions cut 5 bases from V and 6 bases from J, with 6 bases between. In DNA, the CDR3 is TGTGCCAGCAGTTCGGTGGATACGCAGTATTTT. Protein product: CASSSVDTQYF.

J is TRBJ2-6 and V is TRBV7-8; 8 bases match TRBD2. Looked up from germline, CDR1 is SGHVS and CDR2 is FQNEAQ. V shed 5 bases and J 2 bases; nucleotides not matched to a gene: 8. The CDR3 consists of 17 residues. In nucleotides, the CDR3 is TGTGCCAGCAGCACCCCGCTGCGGGGGGCTGGGGCCAACGTCCTGACTTTC. Translated: CASSTPLRGAGANVLTF.

CDR3 sequence: CASSLTTGELFF. The CDR3, as DNA: TGTGCCAGCAGCTTAACTACCGGGGAGCTGTTTTTT. V and J are TRBV7-2 and TRBJ2-2; no firm D call. The V and J ends lost 2 bases and 5 bases respectively, with 3 bases between them. Per germline, CDR1 SGHTA and CDR2 FQGNSA. The CDR3 is 12 residues long.

This chain links TRBV5-1 with TRBJ2-5; the D gene is possibly TRBD2 (5 bases). The V and J ends lost 4 bases and 1 base respectively, with 11 bases between them. Per the germline V gene, CDR1 is SGHRS and CDR2 is YFSETQ. The CDR3 extends over 14 amino acids. CDR3 sequence: CASSPGLLQETQYF. The DNA for the CDR3 is TGCGCCAGCAGCCCAGGACTGCTCCAAGAGACCCAGTACTTC.

This clone was seen a handful of times. This chain joins TRBV11-2 and TRBJ1-1, with D possibly TRBD1 on 6 matching bases. V was trimmed by 7 bases and J by 10 bases, leaving 25 bases between them. This CDR3 has 15 amino acids. The germline gives CDR1 SGHAT, CDR2 FQNNGV. The CDR3 sequence: CASNQGRDGSIGAFF. The CDR3, as DNA: TGTGCCAGCAACCAGGGGAGGGACGGGTCGATAGGAGCTTTCTTT.

The genes are TRBV7-9 and TRBJ2-3, with D tentatively TRBD1 (5 bases). The CDR3 has 14 residues. CDR1 and CDR2 (germline): SEHNR, FQNEAQ (reference sequence). The V end lost 5 bases, the J end lost 0 bases, and 9 bases lay between the germline ends. CDR3 DNA sequence: TGTGCCAGCAGCCCAGGGCTTAGCACAGATACGCAGTATTTT. Amino acids: CASSPGLSTDTQYF. Supplemented by reference TRBV7-9 and TRBJ2-3, the full variable domain reads DTGVSQNPRHKITKRGQNVTFRCDPISEHNRLYWYRQTLGQGPEFLTYFQNEAQLEKSRLLSDRFSAERPKGSFSTLEIQRTEQGDSAMYLCASSPGLSTDTQYFGPGTRLTVL.

The V and J genes are TRBV3-1 (or the pseudogene TRBV3-2) and TRBJ2-7; maybe TRBD2 (5 bases). This CDR3 has 15 amino acids. Germline V gene lookup returns CDR1 LGHDT and CDR2 YNNKEL (reference sequence). Trimming left V 1 base short and J 0 bases short, with 10 bases between. CDR3 coding DNA: TGTGCCAGCAGCCAAGCCGGACTTAGCTCCTACGAGCAGTACTTC. Translated: CASSQAGLSSYEQYF.

This chain uses TRBV3-1 (or the pseudogene TRBV3-2) with TRBJ1-5, with D unresolved. CDR1 is LGHDT and CDR2 is YNNKEL in the germline V gene (reference sequence). Trimming stripped 4 bases from V and 0 bases from J, with 13 bases between. The length of the CDR3 is 16 residues. CDR3 amino acids: CASSLPSVNSNQPQHF. The CDR3 DNA reads as TGTGCCAGCAGCCTACCCAGTGTGAATAGCAATCAGCCCCAGCATTTT.

This rearrangement joins TRBV29-1 to TRBJ1-2; no reliable D call. The germline V gene has CDR1 SQVTM and CDR2 ANQGSEA. V lost 6 bases to trimming and J lost 0 bases, with 32 bases between them. This CDR3 is built from 20 residues. For the CDR3, the DNA is TGCAGCGTGAGGGCACAACACGGGTTTTGGCGGACGGGAGCTAACTATGGCTACACCTTC. This codes for CSVRAQHGFWRTGANYGYTF.

This chain connects TRBV5-1 to TRBJ1-2; D is perhaps TRBD1 (6 bases). Trimming removed 4 bases from V and 7 bases from J, with 17 bases in between. Germline V gene sequence: CDR1 SGHRS, CDR2 YFSETQ. This CDR3 has 14 residues. CDR3: CASSLTGERLGYTF. As DNA, the CDR3 is TGCGCCAGCAGCCTGACAGGTGAAAGGCTTGGCTACACCTTC. Combining the CDR3 with reference TRBV5-1 and TRBJ1-2 gives the whole variable domain KAGVTQTPRYLIKTRGQQVTLSCSPISGHRSVSWYQQTPGQGLQFLFEYFSETQRNKGNFPGRFSGRQFSNSRSEMNVSTLELGDSALYLCASSLTGERLGYTFGSGTRLTVV.

The rearrangement uses TRBV30 and TRBJ2-2; no firm D call. Germline V gives CDR1 GTSNPN, CDR2 SVGIG (reference sequence). This CDR3 region has 15 residues. The V end was cut by 0 bases, the J end by 0 bases, with 8 bases between. The CDR3 nucleotides are TGTGCCTGGAGTGTACCCGGGTCGAACACCGGGGAGCTGTTTTTT. Its protein product is CAWSVPGSNTGELFF.

The V gene is TRBV6-5, the J gene TRBJ2-2; 10 bases map to TRBD2. The CDR3 runs 15 residues. The germline CDR1 and CDR2 sequences are MNHEY and SVGAGI. With 8 bases clipped from V and 5 bases from J, the junction kept 8 bases outside the gene matches. CDR3: CASALAGVYTGELFF. As DNA, the CDR3 is TGTGCCAGCGCTCTAGCGGGAGTGTATACCGGGGAGCTGTTTTTT.